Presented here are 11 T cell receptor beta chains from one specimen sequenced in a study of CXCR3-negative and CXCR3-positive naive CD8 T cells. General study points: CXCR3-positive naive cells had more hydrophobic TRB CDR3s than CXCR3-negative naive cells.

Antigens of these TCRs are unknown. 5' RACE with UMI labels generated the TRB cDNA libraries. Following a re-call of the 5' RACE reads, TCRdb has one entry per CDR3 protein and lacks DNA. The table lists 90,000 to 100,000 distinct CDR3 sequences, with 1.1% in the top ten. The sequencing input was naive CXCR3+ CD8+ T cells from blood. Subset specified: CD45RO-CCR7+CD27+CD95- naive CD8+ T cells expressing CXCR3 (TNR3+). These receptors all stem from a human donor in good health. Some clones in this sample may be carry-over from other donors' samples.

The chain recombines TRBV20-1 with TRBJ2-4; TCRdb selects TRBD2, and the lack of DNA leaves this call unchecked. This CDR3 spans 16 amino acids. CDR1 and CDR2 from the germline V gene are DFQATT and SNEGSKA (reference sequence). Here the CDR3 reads CSASGPYRGWGAIQYF.

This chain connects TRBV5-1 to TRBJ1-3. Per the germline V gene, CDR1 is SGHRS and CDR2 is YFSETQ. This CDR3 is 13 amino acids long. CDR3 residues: CASSLPEWNTIYF.

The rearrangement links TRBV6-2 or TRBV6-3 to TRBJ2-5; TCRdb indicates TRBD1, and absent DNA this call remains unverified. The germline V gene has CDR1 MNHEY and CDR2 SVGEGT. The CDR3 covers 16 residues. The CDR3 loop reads CASSYSAGRGLETQYF.

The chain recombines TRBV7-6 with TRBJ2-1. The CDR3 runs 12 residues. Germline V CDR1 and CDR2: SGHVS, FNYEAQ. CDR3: CASSLAAHEQFF.

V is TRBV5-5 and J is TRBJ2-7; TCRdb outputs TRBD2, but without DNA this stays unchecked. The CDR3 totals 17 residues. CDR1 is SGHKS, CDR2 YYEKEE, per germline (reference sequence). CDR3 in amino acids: CASSLGLAGTPGYEQYF.

CDR3: CASGYGRQNTEAFF. The chain links TRBV12-5 to TRBJ1-1. CDR1 is LGHNT, CDR2 FRNRAP, per germline. CDR3 size: 14 residues.

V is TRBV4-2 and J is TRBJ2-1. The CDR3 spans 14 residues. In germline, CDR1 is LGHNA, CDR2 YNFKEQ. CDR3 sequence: CASSQAKPGNEQFF.

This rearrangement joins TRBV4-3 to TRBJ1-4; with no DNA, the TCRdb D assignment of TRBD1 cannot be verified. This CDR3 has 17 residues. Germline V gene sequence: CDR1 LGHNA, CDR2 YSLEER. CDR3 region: CASSQDLSGSLLLKLFF.

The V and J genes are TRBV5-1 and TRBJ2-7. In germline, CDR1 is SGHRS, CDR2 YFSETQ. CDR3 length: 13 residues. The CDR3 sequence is CASSFDGPYEQYF.

The CDR3 sequence is CASSPQLETGTSYYTGELFF. The V call is TRBV4-3, the J call TRBJ2-2; TCRdb outputs TRBD2, but without DNA this stays unchecked. CDR3 length: 20 amino acids. Germline CDR1 is LGHNA and CDR2 is YSLEER.

CDR3 in amino acids: CASSQEFGQGAWSYEQYF. The V and J genes are TRBV4-3 and TRBJ2-7; TCRdb proposes TRBD1, but this gene call is untestable without DNA. CDR1 is LGHNA, CDR2 YSLEER, per germline. The CDR3 is 18 residues long.